The entry below describes one T cell receptor beta chain. These data are taken from a study of human T cells and chemical hapten exposure. Study as a whole: The study sensitized with 2% DPC on a 2 cm by 2 cm patch of upper inner arm skin. Upper-back patches of 0.01% DPC were read at 6 days.

V was clipped by 5 bases and J by 0 bases; unmatched bases: 9. This CDR3 region has 16 residues. TCRdb called the RACE reads again in MiXCR, with one record for every CDR3 protein. The sample contains approximately 82,000 distinct CDR3 sequences, 12% of which appear only once. Stated time point: patch test 1, 2 weeks after DPC sensitization. The treatment was: therapeutic diphenylcyclopropenone sensitization with weekly scalp DPC. Alopecia patients between 18 and 70 years old and suitable for DPC were used as donors. The sequences come from whole blood, collected in connection with sensitization to the hapten diphenylcyclopropenone (DPC). The chain joins TRBV12-3 or TRBV12-4 to TRBJ2-7; 8 positions agree with TRBD1. This TCR was sampled from a woman aged 55-69 years with alopecia areata. Some clones in this sample may be carry-over from other donors' samples. CDR3 sequence (DNA): TGTGCCAGCAGTGAGGCGACAGGGGTTAGCTCCTACGAGCAGTACTTC. It yields the protein CASSEATGVSSYEQYF.